Included here is one TCR beta chain sequence, with context. Its antigen is undetermined. V shed 1 base and J 2 bases; nucleotides not matched to a gene: 9. Germline V gives CDR1 LNHDA, CDR2 SQIVND (reference sequence). The CDR3 consists of 20 residues. The time point is: persistent/refractory GD, antithyroid drugs over 5 years with positive TRAb. Preparation of the TCR library used RNA extracted from PBMCs. EDTA tubes collected approximately 10 milliliters of peripheral blood. This specimen comes from a study of regulatory T cells in long-lasting Graves disease. For TCR beta, libraries came from iRepertoire HTBI primers and Arm-PCR of CDR3 regions. Using its own MiXCR run on the multiplex PCR reads, TCRdb lists one record per CDR3 protein. The sample yields more than 300,000 distinct CDR3 sequences, about 19% seen once. Points from the study as a whole: TCR diversity in persistent Graves' patients was below that of newly diagnosed ones.

The starting material was peripheral blood mononuclear cells (PBMCs), obtained when the disease was refractory, from a patient treated with antithyroid drugs. The clonotype comes from a female donor with Graves disease. The chain carries TRBV19 and TRBJ2-6, with 12 nucleotides matching TRBD1. CDR3 region: CASSIVGTGGILPGANVLTF. The CDR3 region has the DNA TGTGCCAGTAGTATAGTCGGGACAGGGGGCATACTGCCTGGGGCCAACGTCCTGACTTTC. The full variable domain, completed using reference TRBV19 and TRBJ2-6, is DGGITQSPKYLFRKEGQNVTLSCEQNLNHDAMYWYRQDPGQGLRLIYYSQIVNDFQKGDIAEGYSVSREKKESFPLTVTSAQKNPTAFYLCASSIVGTGGILPGANVLTFGAGSRLTVL.